This TCR beta chain came from a study of T cell repertoires in cytomegalovirus infection. Study details: Recently described HLA-C-restricted plus well-studied HLA-B-restricted CMV epitopes were used. It can be stated that public TCR beta signatures indicated CMV infection as well as a matching HLA type.

J lost 3 bases, V lost 9 bases, and 12 bases had no gene match. This CDR3 has 15 amino acids. CDR1 ENHRY and CDR2 SYGVKD come from the germline V gene. On this clonotype itself: Antigen unknown.

MiXCR, run by TCRdb on the reads, gives a single entry per CDR3 protein. The sample contains about 740,000 distinct CDR3 sequences, about 33% of which appear only once. Source: cultured PBMCs, taken from culture after CMV antigen stimulation. V and J are TRBV10-3 and TRBJ2-7, with 9 bases aligning to TRBD1. The TCR originated in a human donor in good health (CMV status not recorded). Some clones in this sample may be carry-over from other donors' samples. The CDR3 nucleotides are TGTGCCATTGGGATAGGGACAGGGAAAGGCTACGAGCAGTACTTC. Residues: CAIGIGTGKGYEQYF.